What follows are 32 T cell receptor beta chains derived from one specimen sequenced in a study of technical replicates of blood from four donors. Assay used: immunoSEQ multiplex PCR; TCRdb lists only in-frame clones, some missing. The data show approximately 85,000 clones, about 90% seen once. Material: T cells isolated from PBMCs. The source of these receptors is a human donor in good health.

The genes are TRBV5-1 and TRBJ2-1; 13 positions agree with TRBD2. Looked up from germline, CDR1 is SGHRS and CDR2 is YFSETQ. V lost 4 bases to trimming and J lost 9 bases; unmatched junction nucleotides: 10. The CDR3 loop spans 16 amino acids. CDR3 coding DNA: TGCGCCAGCAGCACACAAGGACTAGCGGGAGTAAGTGAGCAGTTCTTC. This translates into CASSTQGLAGVSEQFF.

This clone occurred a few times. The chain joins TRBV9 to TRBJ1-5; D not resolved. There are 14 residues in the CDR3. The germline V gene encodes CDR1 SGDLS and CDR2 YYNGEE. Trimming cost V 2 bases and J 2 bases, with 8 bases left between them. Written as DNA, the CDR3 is TGTGCCAGCAGCGTCTCAGAGGGCAATCAGCCCCAGCATTTT. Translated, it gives CASSVSEGNQPQHF.

The CDR3 DNA follows: TGTGCCAGCAGCTACGGACAGGGGGTCGCTGAAGCTTTCTTT. It encodes CASSYGQGVAEAFF. V gene TRBV5-4 combines with J gene TRBJ1-1; 10 nucleotides match TRBD1. The CDR3 runs 14 residues. Germline V gives CDR1 SGHNT, CDR2 YYREEE (reference sequence). Trimming took 3 bases from V and 6 from J; bases not matched to a gene: 5.

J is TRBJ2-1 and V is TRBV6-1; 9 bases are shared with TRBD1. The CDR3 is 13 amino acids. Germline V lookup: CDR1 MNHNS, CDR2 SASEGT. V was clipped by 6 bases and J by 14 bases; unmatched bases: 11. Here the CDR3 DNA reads TGTGCCAGCAGCACCCCCCGGGACAGGGAAAAGTTCTTC. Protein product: CASSTPRDREKFF.

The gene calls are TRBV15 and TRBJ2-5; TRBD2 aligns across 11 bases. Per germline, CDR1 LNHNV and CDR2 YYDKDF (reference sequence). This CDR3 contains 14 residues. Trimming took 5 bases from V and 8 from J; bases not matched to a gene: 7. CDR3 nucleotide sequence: TGTGCCACCAGCGTTTTACTAGCGGGAGATACCCAGTACTTC. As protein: CATSVLLAGDTQYF.

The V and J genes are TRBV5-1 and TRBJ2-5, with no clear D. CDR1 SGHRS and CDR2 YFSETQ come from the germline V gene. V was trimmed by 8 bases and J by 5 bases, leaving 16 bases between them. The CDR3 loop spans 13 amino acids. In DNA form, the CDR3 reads TGCGCCAGTACCGAGTTGAGGCGGGAGACCCAGTACTTC. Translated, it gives CASTELRRETQYF.

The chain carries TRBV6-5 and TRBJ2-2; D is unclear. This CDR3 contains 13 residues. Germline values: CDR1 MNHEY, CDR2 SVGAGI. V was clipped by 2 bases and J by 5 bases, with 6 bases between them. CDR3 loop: CASSYGLTGELFF. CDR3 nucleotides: TGTGCCAGCAGTTACGGCCTGACCGGGGAGCTGTTTTTT.

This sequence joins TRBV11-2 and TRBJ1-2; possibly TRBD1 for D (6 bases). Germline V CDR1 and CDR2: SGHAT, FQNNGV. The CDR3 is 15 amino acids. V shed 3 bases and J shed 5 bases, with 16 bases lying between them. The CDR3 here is CASSFPEGGKYGYTF. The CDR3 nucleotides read TGTGCCAGCAGCTTTCCTGAAGGGGGAAAGTATGGCTACACCTTC. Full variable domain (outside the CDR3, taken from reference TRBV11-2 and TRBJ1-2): EAGVAQSPRYKIIEKRQSVAFWCNPISGHATLYWYQQILGQGPKLLIQFQNNGVVDDSQLPKDRFSAERLKGVDSTLKIQPAKLEDSAVYLCASSFPEGGKYGYTFGSGTRLTVV.

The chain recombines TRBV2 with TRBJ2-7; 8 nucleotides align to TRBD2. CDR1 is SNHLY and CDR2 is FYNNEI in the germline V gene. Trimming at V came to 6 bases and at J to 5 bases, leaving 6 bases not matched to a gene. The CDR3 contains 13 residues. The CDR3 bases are TGTGCCAGCAGGGGGACTAGTACCAACGAGCAGTACTTC. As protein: CASRGTSTNEQYF.

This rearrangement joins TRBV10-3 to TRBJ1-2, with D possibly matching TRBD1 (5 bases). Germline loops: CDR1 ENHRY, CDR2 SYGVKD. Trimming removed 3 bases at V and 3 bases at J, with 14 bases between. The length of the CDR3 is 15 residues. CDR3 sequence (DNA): TGTGCCATCAGTGATGCGCGGGGAGGGGACTATGGCTACACCTTC. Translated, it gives CAISDARGGDYGYTF.

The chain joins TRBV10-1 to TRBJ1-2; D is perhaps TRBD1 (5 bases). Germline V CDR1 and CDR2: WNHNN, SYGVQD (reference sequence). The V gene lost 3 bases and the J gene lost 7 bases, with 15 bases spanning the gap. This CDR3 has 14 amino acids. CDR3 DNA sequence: TGCGCCAGCAGTGAATCTTTAGGGGCCGGTGGCTACACCTTC. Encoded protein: CASSESLGAGGYTF.

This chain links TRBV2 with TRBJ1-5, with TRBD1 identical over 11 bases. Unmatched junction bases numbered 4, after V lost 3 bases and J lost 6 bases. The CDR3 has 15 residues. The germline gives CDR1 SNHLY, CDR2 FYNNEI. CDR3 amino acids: CASSDGTGGGQPQHF. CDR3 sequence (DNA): TGTGCCAGCAGTGATGGGACAGGGGGAGGTCAGCCCCAGCATTTT.

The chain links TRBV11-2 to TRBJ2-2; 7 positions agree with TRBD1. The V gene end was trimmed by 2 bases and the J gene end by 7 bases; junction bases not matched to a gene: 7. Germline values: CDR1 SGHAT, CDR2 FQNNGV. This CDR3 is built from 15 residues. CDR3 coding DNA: TGTGCCAGCAGCTTAAAAGGACAGGTTATCGGGGAGCTGTTTTTT. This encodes CASSLKGQVIGELFF.

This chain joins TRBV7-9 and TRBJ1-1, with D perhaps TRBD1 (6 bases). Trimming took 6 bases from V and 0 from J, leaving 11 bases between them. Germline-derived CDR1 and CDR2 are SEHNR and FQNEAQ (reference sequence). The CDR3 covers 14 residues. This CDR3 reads CASRLGDMNTEAFF. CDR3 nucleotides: TGTGCCAGCAGGTTGGGGGACATGAACACTGAAGCTTTCTTT.

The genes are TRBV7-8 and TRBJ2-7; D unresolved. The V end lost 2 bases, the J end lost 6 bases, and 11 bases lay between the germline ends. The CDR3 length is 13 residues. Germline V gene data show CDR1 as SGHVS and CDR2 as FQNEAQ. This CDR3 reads CASSLTSHREQYF. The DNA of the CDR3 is TGTGCCAGCAGCTTAACATCTCATCGCGAGCAGTACTTC.

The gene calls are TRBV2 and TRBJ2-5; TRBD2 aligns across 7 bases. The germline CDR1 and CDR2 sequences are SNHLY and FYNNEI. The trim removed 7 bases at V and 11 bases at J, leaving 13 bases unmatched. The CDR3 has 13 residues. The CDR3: CASTSAPIGRQYF. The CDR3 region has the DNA TGTGCCAGCACCTCGGCTCCGATCGGGAGGCAGTACTTC.

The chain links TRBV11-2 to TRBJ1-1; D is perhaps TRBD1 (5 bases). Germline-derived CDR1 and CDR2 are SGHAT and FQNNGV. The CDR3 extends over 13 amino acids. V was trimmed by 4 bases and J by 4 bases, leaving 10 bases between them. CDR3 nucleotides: TGTGCCAGCAGCTGGACTAGGGGCACTGAAGCTTTCTTT. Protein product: CASSWTRGTEAFF.

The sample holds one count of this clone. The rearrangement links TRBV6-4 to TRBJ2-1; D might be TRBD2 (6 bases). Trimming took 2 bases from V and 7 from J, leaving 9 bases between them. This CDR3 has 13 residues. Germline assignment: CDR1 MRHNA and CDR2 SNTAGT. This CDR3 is CASSDGDFNEQFF. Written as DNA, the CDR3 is TGTGCCAGCAGTGACGGGGACTTTAATGAGCAGTTCTTC.

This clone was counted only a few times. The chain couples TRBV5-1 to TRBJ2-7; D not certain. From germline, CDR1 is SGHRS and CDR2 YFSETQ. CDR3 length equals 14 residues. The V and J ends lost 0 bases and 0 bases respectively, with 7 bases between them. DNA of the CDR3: TGCGCCAGCAGCTTGGAACAGAACTCCTACGAGCAGTACTTC. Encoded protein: CASSLEQNSYEQYF.

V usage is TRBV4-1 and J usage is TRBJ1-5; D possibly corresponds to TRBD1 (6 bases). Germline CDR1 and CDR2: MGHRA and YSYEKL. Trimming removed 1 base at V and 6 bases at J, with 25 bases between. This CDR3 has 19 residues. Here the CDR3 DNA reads TGCGCCAGCAGCCAAGTCCCCGCCGTCCAGGGGTACCATACTCAGCCCCAGCATTTT. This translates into CASSQVPAVQGYHTQPQHF.

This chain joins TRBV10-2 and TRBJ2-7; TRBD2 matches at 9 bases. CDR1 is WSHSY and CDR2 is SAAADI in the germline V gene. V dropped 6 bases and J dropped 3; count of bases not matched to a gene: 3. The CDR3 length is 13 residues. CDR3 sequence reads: CASSPTSGYEQYF. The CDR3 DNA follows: TGCGCCAGCAGCCCGACTAGCGGCTACGAGCAGTACTTC.

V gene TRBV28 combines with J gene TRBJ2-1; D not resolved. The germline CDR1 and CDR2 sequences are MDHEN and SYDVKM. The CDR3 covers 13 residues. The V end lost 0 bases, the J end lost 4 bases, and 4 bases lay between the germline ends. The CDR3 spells CASSLWEYNEQFF. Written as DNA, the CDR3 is TGTGCCAGCAGTTTATGGGAGTACAATGAGCAGTTCTTC.

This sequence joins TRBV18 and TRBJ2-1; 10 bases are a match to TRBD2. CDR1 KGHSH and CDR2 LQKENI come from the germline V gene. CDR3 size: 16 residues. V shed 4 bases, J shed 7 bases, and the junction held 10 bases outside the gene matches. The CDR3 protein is CASSRERGGLRNEQFF. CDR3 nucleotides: TGTGCCAGCTCACGGGAGCGGGGGGGCCTGAGGAATGAGCAGTTCTTC.

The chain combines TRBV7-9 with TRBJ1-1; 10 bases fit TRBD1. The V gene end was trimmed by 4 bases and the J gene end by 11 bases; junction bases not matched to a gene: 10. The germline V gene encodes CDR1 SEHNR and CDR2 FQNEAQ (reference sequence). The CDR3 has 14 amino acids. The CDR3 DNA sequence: TGTGCCAGCAGCTCACCCCGGGACAGGGGAATGGCTTTCTTT. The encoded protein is CASSSPRDRGMAFF.

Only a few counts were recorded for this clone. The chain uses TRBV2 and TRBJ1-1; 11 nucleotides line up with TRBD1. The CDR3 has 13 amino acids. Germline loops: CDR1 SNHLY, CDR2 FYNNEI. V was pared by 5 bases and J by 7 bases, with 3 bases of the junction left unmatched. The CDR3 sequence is CASSLDRGHEAFF. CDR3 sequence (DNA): TGTGCCAGCAGTTTGGACAGGGGGCATGAAGCTTTCTTT.

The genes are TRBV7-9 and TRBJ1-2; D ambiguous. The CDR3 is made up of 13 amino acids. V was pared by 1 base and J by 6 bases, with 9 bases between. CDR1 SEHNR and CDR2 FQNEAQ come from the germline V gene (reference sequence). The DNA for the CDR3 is TGTGCCAGCAGCTTAGGTGGCACCGATGGCTACACCTTC. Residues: CASSLGGTDGYTF.

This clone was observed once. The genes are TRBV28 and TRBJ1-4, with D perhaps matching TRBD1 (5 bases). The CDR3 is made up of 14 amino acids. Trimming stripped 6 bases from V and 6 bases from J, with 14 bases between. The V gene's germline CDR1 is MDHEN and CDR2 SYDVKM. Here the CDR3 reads CASRRQYLHEKLFF. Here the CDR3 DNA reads TGTGCCAGCAGGAGACAGTACCTCCATGAAAAACTGTTTTTT.

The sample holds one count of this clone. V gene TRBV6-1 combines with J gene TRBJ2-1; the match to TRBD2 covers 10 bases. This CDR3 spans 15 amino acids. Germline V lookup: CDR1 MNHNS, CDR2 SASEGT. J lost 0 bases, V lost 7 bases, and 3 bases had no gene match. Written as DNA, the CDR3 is TGTGCCAGCATCGAGCGGGAGGGCTCCTACAATGAGCAGTTCTTC. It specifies CASIEREGSYNEQFF.

CDR3 in DNA: TGCGCCAGCAGCCAGGGACCAGCTAGCGGGAGAGGTGAGCAGTTCTTC. This sequence encodes CASSQGPASGRGEQFF. This sequence joins TRBV4-1 and TRBJ2-1; 10 bases align to TRBD2. This CDR3 has 16 amino acids. Germline assignment: CDR1 MGHRA and CDR2 YSYEKL. The trim removed 3 bases at V and 9 bases at J, leaving 11 bases unmatched.

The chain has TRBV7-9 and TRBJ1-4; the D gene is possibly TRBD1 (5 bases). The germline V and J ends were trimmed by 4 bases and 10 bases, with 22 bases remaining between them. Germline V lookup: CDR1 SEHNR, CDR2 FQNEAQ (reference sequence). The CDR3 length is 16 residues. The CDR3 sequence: CASSSNRPDRAGKLFF. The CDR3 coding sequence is TGTGCCAGCAGCTCCAACCGACCAGACAGAGCCGGAAAACTGTTTTTT.

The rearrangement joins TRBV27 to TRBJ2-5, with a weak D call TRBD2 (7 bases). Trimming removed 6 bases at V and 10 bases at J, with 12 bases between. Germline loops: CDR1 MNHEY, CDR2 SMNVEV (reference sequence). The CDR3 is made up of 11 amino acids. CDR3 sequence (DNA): TGTGCCAGCAGCGTAGGGGGGGTCCAGTACTTC. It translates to CASSVGGVQYF.

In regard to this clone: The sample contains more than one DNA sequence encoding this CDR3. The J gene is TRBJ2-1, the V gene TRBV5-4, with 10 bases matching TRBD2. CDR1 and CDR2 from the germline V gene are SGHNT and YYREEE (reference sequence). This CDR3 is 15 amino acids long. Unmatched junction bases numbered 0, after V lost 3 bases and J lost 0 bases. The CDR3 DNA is TGTGCCAGCAGCTCTAGCGGGGGCTCCTACAATGAGCAGTTCTTC. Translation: CASSSSGGSYNEQFF.